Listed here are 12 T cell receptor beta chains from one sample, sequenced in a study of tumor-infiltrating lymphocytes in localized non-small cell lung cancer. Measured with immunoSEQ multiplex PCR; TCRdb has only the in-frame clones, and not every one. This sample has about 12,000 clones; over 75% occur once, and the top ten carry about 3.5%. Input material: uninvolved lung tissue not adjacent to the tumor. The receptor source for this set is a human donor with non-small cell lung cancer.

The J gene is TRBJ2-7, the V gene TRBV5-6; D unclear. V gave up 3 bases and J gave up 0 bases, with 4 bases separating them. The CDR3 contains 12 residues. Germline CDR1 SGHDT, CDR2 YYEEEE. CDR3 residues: CASSSSSYEQYF. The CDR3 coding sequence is TGTGCCAGCAGCTCGAGCTCCTACGAGCAGTACTTC.

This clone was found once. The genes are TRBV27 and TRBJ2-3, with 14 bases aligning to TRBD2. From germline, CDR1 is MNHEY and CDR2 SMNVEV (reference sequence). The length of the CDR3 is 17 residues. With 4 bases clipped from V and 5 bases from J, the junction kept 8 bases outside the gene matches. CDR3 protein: CASSSRLAGGPGDTQYF. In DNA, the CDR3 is TGTGCCAGCAGTTCCCGACTAGCGGGGGGGCCGGGAGATACGCAGTATTTT.

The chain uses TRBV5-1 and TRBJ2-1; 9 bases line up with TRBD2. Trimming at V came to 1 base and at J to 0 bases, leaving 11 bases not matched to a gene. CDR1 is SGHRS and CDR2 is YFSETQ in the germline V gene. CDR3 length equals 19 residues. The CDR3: CASSLFLAGHQSSYNEQFF. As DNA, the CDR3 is TGCGCCAGCAGCTTGTTCCTAGCGGGACACCAGAGCTCCTACAATGAGCAGTTCTTC. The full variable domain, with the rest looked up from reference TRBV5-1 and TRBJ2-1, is KAGVTQTPRYLIKTRGQQVTLSCSPISGHRSVSWYQQTPGQGLQFLFEYFSETQRNKGNFPGRFSGRQFSNSRSEMNVSTLELGDSALYLCASSLFLAGHQSSYNEQFFGPGTRLTVL.

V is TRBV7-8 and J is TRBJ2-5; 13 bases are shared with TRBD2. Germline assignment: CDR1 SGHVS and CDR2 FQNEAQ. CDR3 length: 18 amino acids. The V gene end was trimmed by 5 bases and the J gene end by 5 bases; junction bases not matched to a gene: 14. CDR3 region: CASSLFSGLAGDKETQYF. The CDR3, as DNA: TGTGCCAGCAGCCTCTTTAGCGGACTAGCGGGAGACAAGGAGACCCAGTACTTC.

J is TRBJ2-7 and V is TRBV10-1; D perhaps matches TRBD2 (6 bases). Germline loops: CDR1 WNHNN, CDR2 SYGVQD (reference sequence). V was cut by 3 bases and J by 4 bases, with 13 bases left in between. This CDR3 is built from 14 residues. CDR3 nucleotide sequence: TGCGCCAGCAGTGATTCGGCGGGGAAATACGAGCAGTACTTC. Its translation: CASSDSAGKYEQYF.

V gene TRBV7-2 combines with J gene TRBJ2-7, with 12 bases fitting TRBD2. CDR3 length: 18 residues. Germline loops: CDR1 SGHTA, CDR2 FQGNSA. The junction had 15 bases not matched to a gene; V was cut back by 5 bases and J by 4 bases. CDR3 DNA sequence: TGTGCCAGCAGCCCCCAGCCCCAACTAGCGGGAGGTTTTTACGAGCAGTACTTC. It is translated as CASSPQPQLAGGFYEQYF.

Here the CDR3 DNA reads TGCGCCAGCAGCTTGGCCCCAACCGGGGAGCTGTTTTTT. Amino acids: CASSLAPTGELFF. This sequence joins TRBV5-1 and TRBJ2-2; D is unresolved. Germline CDR1 SGHRS, CDR2 YFSETQ. This CDR3 has 13 residues. Trimming took 0 bases from V and 5 from J, leaving 5 bases between them.

The CDR3 is CASKGLSSYEQYF. The CDR3 DNA reads TGCGCCAGCAAGGGACTGTCCTCCTACGAGCAGTACTTC. This chain joins TRBV10-2 and TRBJ2-7; D is perhaps TRBD2 (6 bases). The CDR3 extends over 13 amino acids. The germline V gene has CDR1 WSHSY and CDR2 SAAADI. The V end lost 7 bases, the J end lost 0 bases, and 10 bases lay between the germline ends.

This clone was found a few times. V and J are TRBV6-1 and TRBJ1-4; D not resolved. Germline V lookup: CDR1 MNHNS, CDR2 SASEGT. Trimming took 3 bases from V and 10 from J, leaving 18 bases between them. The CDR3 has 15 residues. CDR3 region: CASSDAGISEGKLFF. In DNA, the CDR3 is TGTGCCAGCAGTGACGCCGGGATTTCTGAGGGAAAACTGTTTTTT.

The CDR3 DNA reads as TGTGCCAGCAGCGGGGGAGATACGCAGTATTTT. Encoded protein: CASSGGDTQYF. The V call is TRBV2, the J call TRBJ2-3, with D perhaps matching TRBD2 (6 bases). Per germline, CDR1 SNHLY and CDR2 FYNNEI. Trimming took 6 bases from V and 5 from J, leaving 6 bases between them. CDR3 length equals 11 residues.

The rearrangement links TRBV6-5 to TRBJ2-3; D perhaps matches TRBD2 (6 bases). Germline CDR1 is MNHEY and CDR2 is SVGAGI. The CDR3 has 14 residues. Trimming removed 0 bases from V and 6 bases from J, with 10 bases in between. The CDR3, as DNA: TGTGCCAGCAGTTACTCGAGGCTAGCGGATACGCAGTATTTT. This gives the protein CASSYSRLADTQYF.

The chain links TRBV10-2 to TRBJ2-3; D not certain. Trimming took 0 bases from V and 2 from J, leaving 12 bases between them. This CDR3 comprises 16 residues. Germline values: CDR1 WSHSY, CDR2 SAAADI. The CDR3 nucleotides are TGCGCCAGCAGTGAGTCGGCAGGTCTTGACACAGATACGCAGTATTTT. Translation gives CASSESAGLDTDTQYF.